The next 29 T cell receptor beta chains were all read from a single sample in a study of blood T cell repertoires in COVID-19. Sequenced by immunoSEQ multiplex PCR; TCRdb stores in-frame clones only, minus some. In the table there are 250,000 to 350,000 clones, approximately 84% of which are singletons. The material sequenced was peripheral blood. These TCRs come from a human donor with COVID-19, enrolled during active disease. The donor label of this sample is uncertain.

The rearrangement joins TRBV6-5 to TRBJ1-2, with TRBD1 identical over 7 bases. CDR3 length equals 15 residues. V lost 6 bases and J lost 4; bases outside the gene matches: 11. Germline CDR1 reads MNHEY; CDR2 reads SVGAGI. CDR3 loop: CASSQQRTGVYGYTF. In DNA, the CDR3 is TGTGCCAGCAGCCAACAGAGGACAGGAGTCTATGGCTACACCTTC.

This rearrangement joins TRBV7-2 to TRBJ2-5; weak D call: TRBD1 (5 bases). Trimming removed 4 bases from V and 3 bases from J, with 18 bases in between. The length of the CDR3 is 16 residues. Germline CDR1 SGHTA, CDR2 FQGNSA. The CDR3 sequence is CASSSPRATREETQYF. The CDR3 DNA is TGTGCCAGCAGCTCACCCAGGGCAACCCGAGAAGAGACCCAGTACTTC.

CDR3 nucleotide sequence: TGTGCCAGCAGCCAAAATCTAAGGGGGATTGAAGCTTTCTTT. Protein: CASSQNLRGIEAFF. The chain employs TRBV3-1 (or the pseudogene TRBV3-2) and TRBJ1-1; TRBD1 might be the D (6 bases). V was cut by 2 bases and J by 7 bases, with 14 bases left in between. The CDR3 is 14 amino acids. Looked up from germline, CDR1 is LGHDT and CDR2 is YNNKEL (reference sequence).

This chain uses TRBV7-9 with TRBJ2-7; 7 nucleotides line up with TRBD1. Per the germline V gene, CDR1 is SEHNR and CDR2 is FQNEAQ (reference sequence). V lost 1 base, J lost 10 bases, and 4 bases stayed unmatched. CDR3 length equals 12 residues. This chain's CDR3 is CASSLEQGLQYF. The CDR3, as DNA: TGTGCCAGCAGCTTAGAACAGGGGCTACAGTACTTC.

The rearrangement links TRBV5-4 to TRBJ2-2; possibly TRBD1 for D (6 bases). V lost 4 bases to trimming and J lost 6 bases, with 22 bases between them. The germline gives CDR1 SGHNT, CDR2 YYREEE (reference sequence). This CDR3 has 17 residues. The CDR3 spells CASSPPQGSTSAGELFF. The DNA for the CDR3 is TGTGCCAGCAGCCCACCACAGGGATCAACGTCGGCCGGGGAGCTGTTTTTT.

The chain combines TRBV28 with TRBJ2-3; the D gene is possibly TRBD2 (5 bases). The length of the CDR3 is 13 residues. Germline lookup yields CDR1 MDHEN and CDR2 SYDVKM. With 8 bases removed from V and 1 base from J, the gap between germline ends came to 10 bases. The DNA for the CDR3 is TGTGCCAGCTTTCGTAGCGGCACAGATACGCAGTATTTT. Its protein product is CASFRSGTDTQYF.

The chain joins TRBV5-1 to TRBJ1-1, with 7 bases identical to TRBD1. Germline V gives CDR1 SGHRS, CDR2 YFSETQ. CDR3 size: 14 residues. V lost 4 bases, J lost 7 bases, and 10 bases stayed unmatched. The CDR3: CASSLEAGGLEAFF. The CDR3 nucleotides read TGCGCCAGCAGCCTGGAGGCAGGGGGGCTTGAAGCTTTCTTT.

The chain joins TRBV28 to TRBJ2-7; D may be TRBD2 (6 bases). Trimming took 6 bases from V and 0 from J, leaving 15 bases between them. This CDR3 contains 15 residues. Germline V gives CDR1 MDHEN, CDR2 SYDVKM. CDR3 nucleotide sequence: TGTGCCAGCAGGGGGGGACGCCTAACCTCCTACGAGCAGTACTTC. This translates into CASRGGRLTSYEQYF. Variable domain in full (rest from reference TRBV28 and TRBJ2-7): DVKVTQSSRYLVKRTGEKVFLECVQDMDHENMFWYRQDPGLGLRLIYFSYDVKMKEKGDIPEGYSVSREKKERFSLILESASTNQTSMYLCASRGGRLTSYEQYFGPGTRLTVT.

V is TRBV28 and J is TRBJ2-1, with D maybe TRBD2 (5 bases). CDR3 length: 16 residues. The V gene's germline CDR1 is MDHEN and CDR2 SYDVKM. Trimming removed 6 bases from V and 2 bases from J, with 17 bases in between. For the CDR3, the DNA is TGTGCCAGCAGCCCCACCGGGAAAAAAGCCTACAATGAGCAGTTCTTC. Translation: CASSPTGKKAYNEQFF.

This clone was seen a few times. The chain uses TRBV7-2 and TRBJ1-2, with TRBD1 as a possible D gene (6 bases). Germline CDR1 reads SGHTA; CDR2 reads FQGNSA. This CDR3 is built from 13 residues. Trimming cost V 6 bases and J 4 bases, with 12 bases left between them. The CDR3 DNA reads TGTGCCAGCAGACCCACAGGGATCTATGGCTACACCTTC. Its protein product is CASRPTGIYGYTF.

This clone was recorded only once. The CDR3 loop is CASSEANEQFF. The DNA of the CDR3 is TGTGCCAGCAGCGAGGCCAATGAGCAGTTCTTC. The chain links TRBV28 to TRBJ2-1; D is ambiguous. This CDR3 spans 11 amino acids. In germline, CDR1 is MDHEN, CDR2 SYDVKM. The V and J ends lost 6 bases and 6 bases respectively, with 6 bases between them.

J is TRBJ2-7 and V is TRBV7-9; 10 positions agree with TRBD1. This CDR3 spans 12 amino acids. Germline lookup yields CDR1 SEHNR and CDR2 FQNEAQ (reference sequence). V was pared by 5 bases and J by 9 bases, with 4 bases of the junction left unmatched. CDR3 amino acids: CASSGTGAVQYF. DNA for the CDR3: TGTGCCAGCAGCGGGACAGGGGCAGTGCAGTACTTC.

This sequence joins TRBV7-6 and TRBJ2-3; the D gene is possibly TRBD2 (6 bases). This CDR3 comprises 13 residues. The V end lost 5 bases, the J end lost 12 bases, and 18 bases lay between the germline ends. CDR1 and CDR2 from the germline V gene are SGHVS and FNYEAQ. The CDR3: CASSPGAPNPQYF. The CDR3 DNA reads TGTGCCAGCAGCCCGGGAGCCCCAAACCCACAGTATTTT.

This clone appeared a few times. The chain combines TRBV5-1 with TRBJ1-6, with D possibly matching TRBD1 (5 bases). Germline V gives CDR1 SGHRS, CDR2 YFSETQ. V was cut by 3 bases and J by 7 bases, with 14 bases left in between. The CDR3 is made up of 15 amino acids. The CDR3 is CASSSGNVENSPLHF. DNA for the CDR3: TGCGCCAGCAGCTCAGGGAATGTAGAGAATTCACCCCTCCACTTT.

The count of this clone is one. This chain links TRBV2 with TRBJ2-3, with a tentative D call TRBD2 (5 bases). The V gene lost 4 bases and the J gene lost 3 bases, with 11 bases spanning the gap. The germline V gene has CDR1 SNHLY and CDR2 FYNNEI. The CDR3 loop spans 14 amino acids. The CDR3 is CASSGGSGTDTQYF. The CDR3 nucleotides read TGTGCCAGCAGTGGAGGGAGCGGTACAGATACGCAGTATTTT.

V is TRBV5-1 and J is TRBJ2-1; D may be TRBD2 (5 bases). Between the trimmed V and J ends, which lost 2 bases and 5 bases, there was a span of 14 bases. CDR3 size: 15 residues. The V gene's germline CDR1 is SGHRS and CDR2 YFSETQ. In nucleotides, the CDR3 is TGCGCCAGCAGCTTACTAGGGAGTCCCCACAATGAGCAGTTCTTC. Its protein is CASSLLGSPHNEQFF.

The chain recombines TRBV28 with TRBJ2-2; D possibly corresponds to TRBD2 (5 bases). CDR1 and CDR2 (germline): MDHEN, SYDVKM. Trimming cost V 8 bases and J 1 base, with 5 bases left between them. This CDR3 comprises 12 residues. The CDR3 reads CASGRNTGELFF. CDR3 coding DNA: TGTGCCAGCGGGAGGAACACCGGGGAGCTGTTTTTT.

The CDR3 DNA follows: TGCAGCGTTGCAAGCGGGCCCGACGAGCAGTACTTC. The encoded protein is CSVASGPDEQYF. The chain carries TRBV29-1 and TRBJ2-7, with a tentative D call TRBD2 (6 bases). CDR3 length: 12 residues. CDR1 and CDR2 from the germline V gene are SQVTM and ANQGSEA. The V end was cut by 4 bases, the J end by 5 bases, with 12 bases between.

This chain joins TRBV6-6 and TRBJ1-1; D is undetermined. The CDR3 has 13 amino acids. The V end lost 10 bases, the J end lost 4 bases, and 16 bases lay between the germline ends. Germline V gives CDR1 MNHNY, CDR2 SVGAGI (reference sequence). The CDR3 coding sequence is TGTGCCACCAGCGGCTCGCTAGCCACTGAAGCTTTCTTT. It is translated as CATSGSLATEAFF.

V is TRBV3-1 (or the pseudogene TRBV3-2) and J is TRBJ2-1; D unclear. Germline V gives CDR1 LGHDT, CDR2 YNNKEL (reference sequence). The CDR3 length is 13 residues. The V gene lost 2 bases and the J gene lost 9 bases, with 11 bases spanning the gap. CDR3 residues: CASSQLILVEQFF. CDR3 nucleotides: TGTGCCAGCAGCCAATTAATACTTGTTGAGCAGTTCTTC.

The V gene is TRBV11-2, the J gene TRBJ2-3; tentative D call: TRBD2 (5 bases). This CDR3 spans 14 amino acids. The V end lost 2 bases, the J end lost 3 bases, and 9 bases lay between the germline ends. The germline CDR1 and CDR2 sequences are SGHAT and FQNNGV. The CDR3 is CASSLSRGTDTQYF. Here the CDR3 DNA reads TGTGCCAGCAGCTTATCCCGCGGGACAGATACGCAGTATTTT.

The chain links TRBV5-1 to TRBJ1-2, with 10 bases aligning to TRBD1. J lost 2 bases, V lost 5 bases, and 9 bases had no gene match. Germline loops: CDR1 SGHRS, CDR2 YFSETQ. This CDR3 has 16 amino acids. CDR3 sequence reads: CASRLGEDRGNYGYTF. The CDR3 coding sequence is TGCGCCAGCAGACTGGGGGAGGACAGGGGGAACTATGGCTACACCTTC.

The J gene is TRBJ2-7, the V gene TRBV5-3, with a weak D call TRBD2 (5 bases). TRBV5-3 is annotated as an ORF whose role is uncertain. The germline V and J ends were trimmed by 9 bases and 9 bases, with 13 bases remaining between them. The CDR3 has 10 amino acids. CDR3 bases: TGTGCCACCGAGCCTGGAGGGCAGTACTTC. Amino acid sequence: CATEPGGQYF.

CDR3 DNA sequence: TGTGCCCGAACTACAGGGATACTTAACACAGATACGCAGTATTTT. Residues: CARTTGILNTDTQYF. This chain uses TRBV3-1 (or the pseudogene TRBV3-2) with TRBJ2-3; possible D gene TRBD1, 6 bases. Trimming cost V 11 bases and J 2 bases, with 20 bases left between them. Germline CDR1 LGHDT, CDR2 YNNKEL (reference sequence). The CDR3 totals 15 residues.

The V call is TRBV10-3, the J call TRBJ1-5; 7 positions agree with TRBD1. V trimming: 2 bases; J trimming: 1 base; junction bases outside the gene matches: 2. The CDR3 loop spans 15 amino acids. In germline, CDR1 is ENHRY, CDR2 SYGVKD. The CDR3 spells CAISETGESNQPQHF. Here the CDR3 DNA reads TGTGCCATCAGTGAGACAGGGGAGAGCAATCAGCCCCAGCATTTT.

In DNA form, the CDR3 reads TGTGCCAGTAGTATAACCCCTCCCATGGGGCGGGGGAGCTCCTACGAGCAGTACTTC. Its protein product is CASSITPPMGRGSSYEQYF. V and J are TRBV19 and TRBJ2-7; 7 nucleotides match TRBD2. Germline CDR1 is LNHDA and CDR2 is SQIVND (reference sequence). Unmatched junction bases numbered 16, after V lost 2 bases and J lost 0 bases. The CDR3 runs 19 residues.

A single count supports this clone. The chain carries TRBV30 and TRBJ1-1; D is undetermined. Trimming took off 0 bases at V and 5 bases at J, with 10 bases between the two ends. Germline CDR1 and CDR2: GTSNPN and SVGIG (reference sequence). The CDR3 covers 13 residues. The CDR3: CAWSVGRGTEAFF. For the CDR3, the DNA is TGTGCCTGGAGTGTTGGTCGCGGGACTGAAGCTTTCTTT.

The V call is TRBV19, the J call TRBJ2-1; the D gene is possibly TRBD1 (6 bases). CDR1 LNHDA and CDR2 SQIVND come from the germline V gene (reference sequence). The CDR3 runs to 16 residues. V dropped 5 bases and J dropped 6 bases, with 20 bases sitting between them. The CDR3 bases are TGTGCCAGTAGTTTAGTAGTGGGGGCAGGACTCAATGAGCAGTTCTTC. As protein: CASSLVVGAGLNEQFF.

Regarding this clone: The same CDR3 is also encoded by other DNA sequences in this sample. The V and J genes are TRBV18 and TRBJ2-2, with 9 bases identical to TRBD1. This CDR3 comprises 16 residues. In germline, CDR1 is KGHSH, CDR2 LQKENI. V dropped 3 bases and J dropped 0; count of bases not matched to a gene: 2. The CDR3 sequence is CASSPTGGANTGELFF. In DNA form, the CDR3 reads TGTGCCAGCTCACCTACAGGGGGCGCGAACACCGGGGAGCTGTTTTTT.